This T cell receptor (beta chain) originates from a study of PD-1 blockade in classical Hodgkin lymphoma. Study details: The nivolumab dose that patients received was 3 mg/kg, given intravenously every 2 weeks.

Produced via immunoSEQ multiplex PCR; TCRdb's table is partial and in-frame only. The sample carries some 19,000 clones, over 65% recorded once. General study results and limits: By C4D1, diversity of CD4+ TCRs had risen significantly, whereas that of CD8+ TCRs had not. Anyone who began nivolumab under 1 year after ASCT was excluded. Complete responders matched newly diagnosed patients in baseline diversity.

With regard to this clone: Its antigen is unknown.

There are 15 residues in the CDR3. CDR1 and CDR2 (germline): MNHNS, SASEGT. V lost 5 bases to trimming and J lost 4 bases, with 16 bases between them. The time point here: cycle 4 day 1 (C4D1), after 6 weeks of nivolumab. Every patient had relapsed following autologous stem cell transplantation, and cohorts differed in brentuximab vedotin exposure. The clonotype comes from a human donor with classical Hodgkin lymphoma. V is TRBV6-1 and J is TRBJ2-3; D possibly corresponds to TRBD1 (5 bases). The material sequenced was peripheral blood mononuclear cells (PBMCs), taken before the fourth cycle of nivolumab. The chain's CDR3 is CASSPRDGVADTQYF. In nucleotides, the CDR3 is TGTGCCAGCAGTCCCAGGGATGGAGTAGCAGATACGCAGTATTTT.